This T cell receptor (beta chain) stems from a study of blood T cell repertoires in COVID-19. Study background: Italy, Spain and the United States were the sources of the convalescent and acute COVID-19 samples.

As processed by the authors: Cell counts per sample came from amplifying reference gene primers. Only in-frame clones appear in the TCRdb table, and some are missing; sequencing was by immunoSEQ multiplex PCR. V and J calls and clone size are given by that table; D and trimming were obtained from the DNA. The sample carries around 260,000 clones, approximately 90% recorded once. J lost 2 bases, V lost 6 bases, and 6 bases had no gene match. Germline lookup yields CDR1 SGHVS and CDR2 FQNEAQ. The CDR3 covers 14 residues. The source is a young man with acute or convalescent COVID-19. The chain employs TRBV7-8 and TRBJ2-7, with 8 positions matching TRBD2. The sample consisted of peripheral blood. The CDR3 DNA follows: TGTGCCAGCAGTCTCTCGGGGGGGCCCTACGAGCAGTACTTC. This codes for CASSLSGGPYEQYF.